This TCR beta chain was identified in a study of shared clonotypes between healthy human individuals. Healthy and HIV-negative, the adult donors had no recent acute infections or vaccinations. The study ran the assay at deep level. The data were produced by immunoSEQ multiplex PCR, yet TCRdb's version contains in-frame clones alone and is incomplete. Among about 100,000 clones listed, approximately 70% were seen once. The sequencing sample was made of memory CD8+ T cells sorted from blood. Specified subset: CD45RO+ cells pooled with CCR7-negative TemRA cells. The clonotype comes from a woman aged 30 to 39 in good health.

CDR3 sequence reads: CASSVGGTGDSPLHF. Here the CDR3 DNA reads TGTGCCAGCAGCGTAGGAGGGACAGGGGATTCACCCCTCCACTTT. The chain links TRBV9 to TRBJ1-6, with 10 bases aligning to TRBD1. The trim removed 0 bases at V and 8 bases at J, leaving 2 bases unmatched. In germline, CDR1 is SGDLS, CDR2 YYNGEE. The CDR3 contains 15 residues.